The entry below gives a single T cell receptor beta chain sequence along with its context. The source of the sample is a study of shared clonotypes between healthy human individuals. CDR3 length equals 15 residues. The V gene's germline CDR1 is MNHNS and CDR2 SASEGT. Trimming removed 3 bases at V and 4 bases at J, with 15 bases between. Assay execution took place at the deep level. Assay used: immunoSEQ multiplex PCR; TCRdb lists only in-frame clones, some missing. The sample carries 2.3 million or so clones, 85% to 95% recorded once. This rearrangement joins TRBV6-1 to TRBJ1-2, with TRBD1 as a possible D gene (5 bases). This receptor was identified in a man younger than 35 in good health. Some clones in this sample may be carry-over from other donors' samples. Sample: naive CD4+ T cells from PBMCs. Subset noted: CD45RA+ positively selected. The CDR3 reads CASSDEGRRVYGYTF. The CDR3, as DNA: TGTGCCAGCAGTGACGAGGGGAGACGAGTCTATGGCTACACCTTC.